The 30 T cell receptor beta chains below all came from one sample that was sequenced in a study of blood T cell repertoires in COVID-19. TCRdb keeps only in-frame clones here, not all; method: immunoSEQ multiplex PCR. The top ten clones hold about 3.7% of a sample with fewer than 120,000 clones, more than 65% of them seen once. Sequencing input: peripheral blood. The receptor set was obtained from an elderly woman with acute or convalescent COVID-19.

This rearrangement joins TRBV2 to TRBJ1-2; the D gene is possibly TRBD1 (6 bases). Germline V gene lookup returns CDR1 SNHLY and CDR2 FYNNEI. This CDR3 is 16 amino acids long. Trimming cost V 5 bases and J 0 bases, with 16 bases left between them. CDR3 protein: CASSTLQGNPNYGYTF. In DNA, the CDR3 is TGTGCCAGCAGTACCCTCCAGGGGAACCCTAACTATGGCTACACCTTC.

The rearrangement links TRBV7-9 to TRBJ2-2; 7 bases fit TRBD2. This CDR3 has 18 residues. Germline CDR1 and CDR2: SEHNR and FQNEAQ (reference sequence). V shed 4 bases and J 0 bases; nucleotides not matched to a gene: 11. Written as DNA, the CDR3 is TGTGCCAGCAGCTCCATACTTTGGGCGGGAGCGAACACCGGGGAGCTGTTTTTT. This encodes CASSSILWAGANTGELFF.

The rearrangement uses TRBV28 and TRBJ1-1; no firm D call. Deletions cut 5 bases from V and 6 bases from J, with 13 bases between. Germline CDR1 MDHEN, CDR2 SYDVKM. This CDR3 comprises 13 residues. CDR3 sequence (DNA): TGTGCCAGCAGTCTCCTTCGGGGTTCTGAAGCTTTCTTT. Translated: CASSLLRGSEAFF.

This clone appeared a single time. This rearrangement joins TRBV11-1 to TRBJ1-1, with D hard to call. Germline V gives CDR1 SGHAT, CDR2 FQDESV (reference sequence). V was shortened by 2 bases and J by 4 bases, with 11 bases between the two germline ends. The length of the CDR3 is 14 residues. The CDR3 DNA reads TGTGCCAGCAGCTTAACCAGGCTGGGCACTGAAGCTTTCTTT. This translates into CASSLTRLGTEAFF.

The V gene is TRBV6-5, the J gene TRBJ1-4; no definite D call. The V gene lost 6 bases and the J gene lost 7 bases, with 12 bases spanning the gap. The CDR3 has 13 residues. CDR1 is MNHEY, CDR2 SVGAGI, per germline. The DNA for the CDR3 is TGTGCCAGCAGCCGCCTCGAGGGTGAAAAACTGTTTTTT. Its protein is CASSRLEGEKLFF.

This clone was counted between two and nine times. The rearrangement uses TRBV23-1 and TRBJ1-2, with D possibly matching TRBD1 (6 bases). TRBV23-1 is reported as an ORF; its role is uncertain. The V and J ends lost 0 bases and 5 bases respectively, with 19 bases between them. The CDR3 covers 17 residues. The CDR3 region is CASSQSAQGDRRYGYTF. CDR3 coding DNA: TGCGCCAGCAGTCAATCGGCCCAAGGAGACAGGCGATATGGCTACACCTTC.

The gene calls are TRBV20-1 and TRBJ1-4, with D perhaps TRBD1 (6 bases). Germline V CDR1 and CDR2: DFQATT, SNEGSKA (reference sequence). This CDR3 comprises 14 residues. Between the trimmed V and J ends, which lost 3 bases and 8 bases, there was a span of 16 bases. The CDR3 DNA follows: TGCAGTGCTAGTACAGGGATAAGTAGGGAAAAACTGTTTTTT. Its translation: CSASTGISREKLFF.

The CDR3 coding sequence is TGCGCCAGCAGCCCAGGGACAGGGAACAATGAGCAGTTCTTC. Its translation is CASSPGTGNNEQFF. The chain joins TRBV5-1 to TRBJ2-1; the match to TRBD1 covers 9 bases. This CDR3 has 14 residues. Per the germline V gene, CDR1 is SGHRS and CDR2 is YFSETQ. With 4 bases clipped from V and 5 bases from J, the junction kept 4 bases outside the gene matches.

The rearrangement uses TRBV19 and TRBJ2-3, with 7 bases identical to TRBD1. Per the germline V gene, CDR1 is LNHDA and CDR2 is SQIVND (reference sequence). The CDR3 spans 15 residues. V shed 6 bases, J shed 0 bases, and the junction held 6 bases outside the gene matches. In nucleotides, the CDR3 is TGTGCCAGTAGCGAGGGGACAGCAAGCACAGATACGCAGTATTTT. Its translation: CASSEGTASTDTQYF.

The gene calls are TRBV27 and TRBJ2-7, with 8 bases lining up with TRBD1. This CDR3 has 17 residues. Germline-derived CDR1 and CDR2 are MNHEY and SMNVEV (reference sequence). With V trimmed by 3 bases and J by 1 base, 11 bases remained unmatched. The CDR3 reads CASSFRDPGTGSYEQYF. The DNA of the CDR3 is TGTGCCAGCAGTTTCCGGGATCCCGGGACAGGATCCTACGAGCAGTACTTC.

The V call is TRBV11-3, the J call TRBJ2-7, with D possibly matching TRBD2 (6 bases). The V end lost 8 bases, the J end lost 2 bases, and 19 bases lay between the germline ends. Germline V gene sequence: CDR1 SGHNT, CDR2 YENEEA. CDR3 length: 15 amino acids. This CDR3 is CASLPSGTGAYEQYF. CDR3 nucleotide sequence: TGTGCCAGCCTCCCATCGGGCACGGGAGCCTACGAGCAGTACTTC.

The rearrangement links TRBV12-3 or TRBV12-4 to TRBJ1-4; D might be TRBD1 (6 bases). Trimming removed 9 bases from V and 2 bases from J, with 10 bases in between. This CDR3 is built from 13 residues. The CDR3 here is CASVQGTNEKLFF. The DNA for the CDR3 is TGTGCCAGTGTACAGGGTACTAATGAAAAACTGTTTTTT.

This clone is a singleton in its sample. The chain couples TRBV19 to TRBJ2-2; maybe TRBD2 (6 bases). The V end was cut by 7 bases, the J end by 4 bases, with 13 bases between. This CDR3 is built from 14 residues. Germline loops: CDR1 LNHDA, CDR2 SQIVND (reference sequence). The CDR3, as DNA: TGTGCCAGTACCGGCACAGCGGGCACCGGGGAGCTGTTTTTT. Translation gives CASTGTAGTGELFF.

The chain recombines TRBV15 with TRBJ1-5; 9 bases match TRBD1. The length of the CDR3 is 12 residues. The trim removed 10 bases at V and 5 bases at J, leaving 3 bases unmatched. Germline values: CDR1 LNHNV, CDR2 YYDKDF (reference sequence). The CDR3 DNA reads as TGTGCCAGCCGGACAGGGGATCAGCCCCAGCATTTT. Encoded protein: CASRTGDQPQHF.

The rearrangement uses TRBV29-1 and TRBJ2-1, with D hard to call. The CDR3 covers 11 residues. Trimming pared 7 bases from V and 7 bases from J, leaving 11 bases between. Germline V gives CDR1 SQVTM, CDR2 ANQGSEA. The CDR3 DNA sequence: TGCAGCGGCGGAAATACGAATGAGCAGTTCTTC. Translating gives CSGGNTNEQFF.

This clone was detected once. The chain is built from TRBV30 and TRBJ1-4, with D possibly being TRBD1 (5 bases). Germline V gene lookup returns CDR1 GTSNPN and CDR2 SVGIG (reference sequence). V lost 0 bases to trimming and J lost 8 bases, with 16 bases between them. The CDR3 has 15 amino acids. CDR3 nucleotide sequence: TGTGCCTGGAGTGTTATGCCAACCCGGGGGGAAAAACTGTTTTTT. It translates to CAWSVMPTRGEKLFF.

J is TRBJ2-3 and V is TRBV5-4; 9 bases map to TRBD2. The CDR3 is 15 residues long. After removal of 1 base from V and 1 base from J, the junction contained 1 base not matched to a gene. From germline, CDR1 is SGHNT and CDR2 YYREEE (reference sequence). The CDR3 spells CASSLPSGGTDTQYF. In DNA form, the CDR3 reads TGTGCCAGCAGCTTGCCTAGCGGGGGCACAGATACGCAGTATTTT.

In DNA, the CDR3 is TGTGCCAGCAGTCTCACTAGCGGGTATTACGAGCAGTACTTC. Protein product: CASSLTSGYYEQYF. The chain combines TRBV28 with TRBJ2-7, with 9 bases that match TRBD2. Germline V gene sequence: CDR1 MDHEN, CDR2 SYDVKM. Trimming cost V 5 bases and J 4 bases; bases outside gene matches: 6. CDR3 length equals 14 residues. Combining the CDR3 with reference TRBV28 and TRBJ2-7 gives the whole variable domain DVKVTQSSRYLVKRTGEKVFLECVQDMDHENMFWYRQDPGLGLRLIYFSYDVKMKEKGDIPEGYSVSREKKERFSLILESASTNQTSMYLCASSLTSGYYEQYFGPGTRLTVT.

This chain joins TRBV7-9 and TRBJ1-2, with 9 bases fitting TRBD1. Germline V CDR1 and CDR2: SEHNR, FQNEAQ (reference sequence). The CDR3 sequence is 14 residues long. Unmatched junction bases numbered 1, after V lost 4 bases and J lost 1 base. CDR3: CASSSGQGNYGYTF. The CDR3 DNA reads TGTGCCAGCAGCTCGGGACAGGGTAACTATGGCTACACCTTC. The full variable domain, with the rest looked up from reference TRBV7-9 and TRBJ1-2, is DTGVSQNPRHKITKRGQNVTFRCDPISEHNRLYWYRQTLGQGPEFLTYFQNEAQLEKSRLLSDRFSAERPKGSFSTLEIQRTEQGDSAMYLCASSSGQGNYGYTFGSGTRLTVV.

This chain uses TRBV18 with TRBJ1-1; a possible D gene is TRBD1 (6 bases). V dropped 2 bases and J dropped 5 bases, with 12 bases sitting between them. Per the germline V gene, CDR1 is KGHSH and CDR2 is LQKENI. CDR3 length equals 14 residues. The CDR3 loop reads CASSPIGRGTEAFF. The CDR3 bases are TGTGCCAGCTCACCAATCGGGAGGGGGACTGAAGCTTTCTTT.

The CDR3, as DNA: TGTGCCAGCAGTGATCTCACCGGGGAGCTGTTTTTT. This gives the protein CASSDLTGELFF. This sequence joins TRBV2 and TRBJ2-2; no firm D call. The germline V and J ends were trimmed by 3 bases and 4 bases, with 3 bases remaining between them. CDR1 and CDR2 (germline): SNHLY, FYNNEI. This CDR3 has 12 residues.

The chain employs TRBV10-3 and TRBJ2-6; the D gene is possibly TRBD1 (6 bases). This CDR3 region has 15 residues. Per the germline V gene, CDR1 is ENHRY and CDR2 is SYGVKD. V dropped 3 bases and J dropped 5 bases, with 11 bases sitting between them. The CDR3 spells CAISEWDTRANVLTF. CDR3 nucleotides: TGTGCCATCAGTGAATGGGACACAAGGGCCAACGTCCTGACTTTC.

The chain uses TRBV5-6 and TRBJ1-3, with D possibly matching TRBD1 (6 bases). The CDR3 consists of 16 residues. V was clipped by 1 base and J by 7 bases, with 18 bases between them. CDR1 and CDR2 from the germline V gene are SGHDT and YYEEEE. CDR3 bases: TGTGCCAGCAGCTTGACGGGCGCAAGTAGGGGGAACACCATATATTTT. Translation: CASSLTGASRGNTIYF.

In the case of this clone: Sequence at one end of the junction differs from germline and may be a read error. This sequence joins TRBV30 and TRBJ1-2, with D maybe TRBD1 (5 bases). This CDR3 is 13 amino acids long. Germline CDR1 is GTSNPN and CDR2 is SVGIG (reference sequence). CDR3 in amino acids: CTWSRRGNYGYTF. The CDR3 region has the DNA TGTACCTGGAGTAGGAGGGGTAACTATGGCTACACCTTC.

The chain joins TRBV28 to TRBJ1-4; D not resolved. Germline V gene data show CDR1 as MDHEN and CDR2 as SYDVKM. The V end was cut by 3 bases, the J end by 3 bases, with 11 bases between. The CDR3 runs to 15 residues. The CDR3 region is CASSLRIIANEKLFF. As DNA, the CDR3 is TGTGCCAGCAGTTTGAGGATAATTGCTAATGAAAAACTGTTTTTT.

The genes are TRBV3-1 (or the pseudogene TRBV3-2) and TRBJ2-3, with 10 bases lining up with TRBD1. After removal of 4 bases from V and 0 bases from J, the junction contained 4 bases not matched to a gene. CDR3 length: 16 residues. CDR1 LGHDT and CDR2 YNNKEL come from the germline V gene (reference sequence). In nucleotides, the CDR3 is TGTGCCAGCAGCCTGGGACAGGGGCATAGCACAGATACGCAGTATTTT. Its translation: CASSLGQGHSTDTQYF.

The V gene is TRBV11-2, the J gene TRBJ2-7; D perhaps matches TRBD2 (5 bases). The CDR3 consists of 16 residues. V lost 3 bases and J lost 1, with 16 bases in between. Germline V gene data show CDR1 as SGHAT and CDR2 as FQNNGV. CDR3 DNA sequence: TGTGCCAGCAGCTTTGGATATGGTCGGGGTTCCTACGAGCAGTACTTC. It translates to CASSFGYGRGSYEQYF. Using reference TRBV11-2 and TRBJ2-7 for the parts outside the CDR3, the full variable domain is EAGVAQSPRYKIIEKRQSVAFWCNPISGHATLYWYQQILGQGPKLLIQFQNNGVVDDSQLPKDRFSAERLKGVDSTLKIQPAKLEDSAVYLCASSFGYGRGSYEQYFGPGTRLTVT.

This clone came up a few times. The chain carries TRBV24-1 and TRBJ1-2; TRBD1 matches at 8 bases. Germline V gene sequence: CDR1 KGHDR, CDR2 SFDVKD. The CDR3 contains 17 residues. J was trimmed by 5 bases and V by 4 bases; bases with no gene match: 14. The chain's CDR3 is CATSDLTPPGQVYGYTF. DNA for the CDR3: TGTGCCACCAGTGACTTAACTCCCCCGGGACAGGTTTATGGCTACACCTTC.

This clone has only a few counts. J is TRBJ1-2 and V is TRBV4-3; 7 bases align to TRBD1. The CDR3 has 18 amino acids. Germline V gene lookup returns CDR1 LGHNA and CDR2 YSLEER. The V and J ends lost 0 bases and 0 bases, in that order; junction bases with no gene match: 10. The CDR3 nucleotides read TGCGCCAGCAGCCAAGAGGTGGGCACCGGGACAGCTAACTATGGCTACACCTTC. Translation: CASSQEVGTGTANYGYTF.

V and J are TRBV7-8 and TRBJ1-6; 9 bases align to TRBD1. The CDR3 consists of 19 residues. Germline V gives CDR1 SGHVS, CDR2 FQNEAQ. J gave up 6 bases and V 5 bases, and 17 bases lay outside the gene matches. CDR3 protein: CASSPRAGTGTTLNSPLHF. The CDR3 DNA sequence: TGTGCCAGCAGCCCGCGAGCTGGGACAGGGACAACCCTTAATTCACCCCTCCACTTT.